Listed here are 21 T cell receptor beta chains from one sample, sequenced in a study of blood T cell repertoires in COVID-19. Profiling relied on immunoSEQ multiplex PCR, and the TCRdb table lists in-frame clones only, not all of them. The table has 71,000 or so clones, about 86% seen once; the top ten hold roughly a sixth. The sample was peripheral blood. The receptors originated from a man older than 75 in a cohort sampled during active COVID-19.

V usage is TRBV9 and J usage is TRBJ1-5, with TRBD1 as a possible D gene (6 bases). The CDR3 covers 16 residues. V was pared by 3 bases and J by 2 bases, with 15 bases between. The germline gives CDR1 SGDLS, CDR2 YYNGEE. CDR3 residues: CASSAGGPGGNQPQHF. CDR3 nucleotide sequence: TGTGCCAGCAGCGCGGGGGGACCAGGGGGCAATCAGCCCCAGCATTTT.

This clone was picked up a small number of times. J is TRBJ2-2 and V is TRBV18; tentatively, D is TRBD1 (5 bases). This CDR3 has 17 amino acids. CDR1 and CDR2 from the germline V gene are KGHSH and LQKENI. V was cut by 3 bases and J by 1 base, with 15 bases left in between. DNA for the CDR3: TGTGCCAGCTCACCGACGACAGCCCGGTTGAACACCGGGGAGCTGTTTTTT. Translating it yields CASSPTTARLNTGELFF. Full variable domain (rest looked up from reference TRBV18 and TRBJ2-2): NAGVMQNPRHLVRRRGQEARLRCSPMKGHSHVYWYRQLPEEGLKFMVYLQKENIIDESGMPKERFSAEFPKEGPSILRIQQVVRGDSAAYFCASSPTTARLNTGELFFGEGSRLTVL.

This clone was found a few times. The chain joins TRBV7-9 to TRBJ1-5, with 9 bases aligning to TRBD1. Germline CDR1 reads SEHNR; CDR2 reads FQNEAQ (reference sequence). J gave up 3 bases and V 1 base, and 1 base lay outside the gene matches. CDR3 length: 15 residues. The CDR3 bases are TGTGCCAGCAGCTTAGGGACAGGGGTCAATCAGCCCCAGCATTTT. Its translation: CASSLGTGVNQPQHF.

This clone showed up just once. The chain links TRBV6-5 to TRBJ2-1, with D unclear. V gave up 6 bases and J gave up 1 base, with 7 bases separating them. In germline, CDR1 is MNHEY, CDR2 SVGAGI. This CDR3 comprises 13 residues. The CDR3 is CASRLDSYNEQFF. Written as DNA, the CDR3 is TGTGCCAGCAGGCTAGATTCCTACAATGAGCAGTTCTTC.

This clone was detected a few times. The chain recombines TRBV5-4 with TRBJ2-3, with 7 bases identical to TRBD1. Germline V lookup: CDR1 SGHNT, CDR2 YYREEE (reference sequence). The trim removed 4 bases at V and 2 bases at J, leaving 4 bases unmatched. The CDR3 is made up of 14 amino acids. The CDR3 DNA reads TGTGCCAGCAGCCCGGACAGGCTCACAGATACGCAGTATTTT. Translating gives CASSPDRLTDTQYF.

V is TRBV23-1 and J is TRBJ2-7; no clear D gene. TRBV23-1 qualifies as an ORF whose function is uncertain. The V and J ends lost 7 bases and 6 bases respectively, with 13 bases between them. This CDR3 has 12 residues. CDR3 sequence (DNA): TGCGCCAGCACCGTGACTGTTCCCGAGCAGTACTTC. Translation gives CASTVTVPEQYF.

In its sample, this clone was seen once. The V call is TRBV2, the J call TRBJ1-1; no reliable D call. The V gene's germline CDR1 is SNHLY and CDR2 FYNNEI. This CDR3 spans 13 amino acids. Deletions cut 0 bases from V and 6 bases from J, with 8 bases between. The CDR3 nucleotides are TGTGCCAGCAGTGAAGCACTAGACGCTGAAGCTTTCTTT. It encodes CASSEALDAEAFF.

The V call is TRBV21-1, the J call TRBJ2-7; the DNA was not compared with TRBD1, the D call given in the table. TRBV21-1 is recorded as a pseudogene. The CDR3 contains 15 residues. The CDR3 protein is CASSPRTGHHYEQYF. The CDR3 DNA reads TGTGCCAGCAGCCCCCGGACAGGGCACCACTACGAGCAGTACTTC.

The chain carries TRBV5-1 and TRBJ2-7; D is unclear. The germline gives CDR1 SGHRS, CDR2 YFSETQ. V was shortened by 0 bases and J by 5 bases, with 12 bases between the two germline ends. This CDR3 has 14 residues. CDR3 nucleotide sequence: TGCGCCAGCAGCTTGGGTGACTTCATGGACGAGCAGTACTTC. Protein product: CASSLGDFMDEQYF.

The V and J genes are TRBV5-1 and TRBJ2-7, with TRBD1 identical over 7 bases. This CDR3 region has 15 residues. Germline trimming cut 4 bases from V and 0 bases from J; bases unmatched to any gene: 7. Germline V gene sequence: CDR1 SGHRS, CDR2 YFSETQ. As DNA, the CDR3 is TGCGCCAGCAGCGAAATACAGGGGCCCTCCTACGAGCAGTACTTC. The encoded protein is CASSEIQGPSYEQYF.

J is TRBJ1-6 and V is TRBV2, with TRBD1 matching 7 bases. Trimming cost V 6 bases and J 9 bases; bases outside gene matches: 11. From germline, CDR1 is SNHLY and CDR2 FYNNEI. CDR3 length equals 15 residues. The CDR3 nucleotides read TGTGCCAGCAGGGGCACCGGGACAGTTACTTCACCCCTCCACTTT. Its protein product is CASRGTGTVTSPLHF.

The chain links TRBV27 to TRBJ1-1; D might be TRBD1 (5 bases). This CDR3 spans 13 amino acids. Germline CDR1 MNHEY, CDR2 SMNVEV (reference sequence). Trimming shortened V by 8 bases and J by 5 bases, and 15 bases separated the two germline ends. CDR3 nucleotides: TGTGCCAGCGGTCGGGGGGTTGGAACTGAAGCTTTCTTT. Translation: CASGRGVGTEAFF.

The rearrangement joins TRBV2 to TRBJ2-4; 8 nucleotides agree with TRBD1. V was clipped by 4 bases and J by 8 bases; unmatched bases: 13. This CDR3 region has 16 residues. Per the germline V gene, CDR1 is SNHLY and CDR2 is FYNNEI. The chain's CDR3 is CASSGYSRTGIDIQYF. The CDR3 nucleotides read TGTGCCAGCAGTGGTTATTCCCGGACAGGGATAGACATTCAGTACTTC.

The CDR3 protein is CASSILGGAFF. CDR3 DNA sequence: TGTGCCAGTAGTATATTGGGGGGAGCTTTCTTT. The chain combines TRBV19 with TRBJ1-1; perhaps TRBD1 as D (5 bases). V was pared by 2 bases and J by 10 bases, with 8 bases between. Per germline, CDR1 LNHDA and CDR2 SQIVND (reference sequence). This CDR3 spans 11 amino acids.

The chain links TRBV4-2 to TRBJ2-5, with TRBD2 as a possible D gene (5 bases). V shed 3 bases and J shed 3 bases, with 14 bases lying between them. This CDR3 spans 15 amino acids. Germline V gene sequence: CDR1 LGHNA, CDR2 YNFKEQ. The CDR3, as DNA: TGTGCCAGCAGCCAGAACACGGGGTTAGAAGAGACCCAGTACTTC. Translation: CASSQNTGLEETQYF.

This clone was seen only once. V usage is TRBV11-3 and J usage is TRBJ2-7, with D possibly being TRBD2 (5 bases). CDR1 is SGHNT and CDR2 is YENEEA in the germline V gene. V shed 3 bases and J shed 5 bases, with 11 bases lying between them. The CDR3 consists of 13 residues. In DNA form, the CDR3 reads TGTGCCAGCAGCTTGGACCTGGAGGACGAGCAGTACTTC. The encoded protein is CASSLDLEDEQYF.

On this clone itself: Other DNA sequences in this sample translate to the same CDR3. The rearrangement links TRBV2 to TRBJ2-2; 9 bases fit TRBD1. Germline assignment: CDR1 SNHLY and CDR2 FYNNEI. V shed 6 bases, J shed 5 bases, and the junction held 1 base outside the gene matches. The CDR3 has 13 amino acids. The CDR3 nucleotides are TGTGCCAGCAGGGGACAGGGAACCGGGGAGCTGTTTTTT. The encoded protein is CASRGQGTGELFF.

The rearrangement links TRBV5-1 to TRBJ1-5; D is possibly TRBD1 (5 bases). CDR1 is SGHRS, CDR2 YFSETQ, per germline. V was clipped by 0 bases and J by 9 bases, with 13 bases between them. The CDR3 consists of 14 residues. The CDR3 nucleotides are TGCGCCAGCAGCTTGGGTGGCGCGGGGACGCCCCAGCATTTT. Encoded protein: CASSLGGAGTPQHF.

J is TRBJ2-5 and V is TRBV5-1, with D perhaps TRBD1 (6 bases). V was cut by 2 bases and J by 3 bases, with 8 bases left in between. Germline loops: CDR1 SGHRS, CDR2 YFSETQ. The CDR3 contains 13 residues. As DNA, the CDR3 is TGCGCCAGCAGCTTTGGGGACAAAGAGACCCAGTACTTC. Translated: CASSFGDKETQYF. The variable domain in full, with the rest retrieved from reference TRBV5-1 and TRBJ2-5, is KAGVTQTPRYLIKTRGQQVTLSCSPISGHRSVSWYQQTPGQGLQFLFEYFSETQRNKGNFPGRFSGRQFSNSRSEMNVSTLELGDSALYLCASSFGDKETQYFGPGTRLLVL.

V gene TRBV5-1 combines with J gene TRBJ1-6; 8 bases line up with TRBD1. V shed 4 bases, J shed 9 bases, and the junction held 9 bases outside the gene matches. The CDR3 spans 15 residues. Germline V CDR1 and CDR2: SGHRS, YFSETQ. The CDR3 DNA sequence: TGCGCCAGCAGCCGAACCGGGGACAGGTCTTCACCCCTCCACTTT. It translates to CASSRTGDRSSPLHF.

This sequence joins TRBV6-2 or TRBV6-3 and TRBJ1-6; 7 bases line up with TRBD1. V shed 4 bases, J shed 7 bases, and the junction held 7 bases outside the gene matches. Germline values: CDR1 MNHEY, CDR2 SVGEGT. The CDR3 is made up of 15 amino acids. CDR3 amino acids: CASSSRRDRNSPLHF. The CDR3 nucleotides read TGTGCCAGCAGTTCAAGGCGGGACAGAAATTCACCCCTCCACTTT.